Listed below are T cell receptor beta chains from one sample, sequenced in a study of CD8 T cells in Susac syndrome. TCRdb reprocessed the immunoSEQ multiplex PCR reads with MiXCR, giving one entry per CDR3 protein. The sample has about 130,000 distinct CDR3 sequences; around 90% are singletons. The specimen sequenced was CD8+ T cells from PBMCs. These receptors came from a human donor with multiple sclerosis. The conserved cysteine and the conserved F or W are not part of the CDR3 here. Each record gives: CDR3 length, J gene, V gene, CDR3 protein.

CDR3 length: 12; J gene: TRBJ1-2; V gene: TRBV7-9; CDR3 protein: ASSPPPVLKGYT
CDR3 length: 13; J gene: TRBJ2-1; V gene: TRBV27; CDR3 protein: ASSFGVGFRGEQF
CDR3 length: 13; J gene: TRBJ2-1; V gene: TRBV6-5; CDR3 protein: ASSYARTGGNEQF
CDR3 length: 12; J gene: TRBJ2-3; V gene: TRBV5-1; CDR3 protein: ASSDTGYPDTQY
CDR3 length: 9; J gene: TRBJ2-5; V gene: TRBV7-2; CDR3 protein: ASSLSETQY
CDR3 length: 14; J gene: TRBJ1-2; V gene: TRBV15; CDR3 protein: ATSTPPGHLNYGYT
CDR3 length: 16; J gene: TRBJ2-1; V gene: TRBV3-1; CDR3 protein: ASSLLTVPNSDSNEQF
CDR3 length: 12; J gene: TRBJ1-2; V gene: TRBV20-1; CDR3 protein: SAEHSLDYYGYT
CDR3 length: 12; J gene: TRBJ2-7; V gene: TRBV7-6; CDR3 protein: ASSLASGDYEQY
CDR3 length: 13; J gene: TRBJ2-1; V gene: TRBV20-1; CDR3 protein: SVLSGRVNYNEQF
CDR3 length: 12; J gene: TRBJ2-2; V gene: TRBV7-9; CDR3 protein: ASSPHWTTGELF
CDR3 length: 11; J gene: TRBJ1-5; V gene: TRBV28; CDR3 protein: ASSWGADQPQH
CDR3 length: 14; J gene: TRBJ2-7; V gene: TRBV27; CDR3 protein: ASSLSSGPLSYEQY
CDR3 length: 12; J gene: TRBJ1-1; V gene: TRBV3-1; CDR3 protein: ASSQGRRGTEAF
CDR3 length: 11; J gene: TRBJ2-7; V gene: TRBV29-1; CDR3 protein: SVDKRDTGEQY
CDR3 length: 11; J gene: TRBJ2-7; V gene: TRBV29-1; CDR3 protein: SVVGTGDYEQY
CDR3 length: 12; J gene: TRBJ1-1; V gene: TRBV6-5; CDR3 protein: ASSLDLTNTEAF
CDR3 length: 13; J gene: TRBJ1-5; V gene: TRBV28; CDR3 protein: ASSTPGQSYQPQH
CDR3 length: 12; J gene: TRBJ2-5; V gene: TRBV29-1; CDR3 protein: SAYLSSALGTQY
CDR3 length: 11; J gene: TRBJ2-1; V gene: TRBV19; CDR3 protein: ASSTRSPNEQF
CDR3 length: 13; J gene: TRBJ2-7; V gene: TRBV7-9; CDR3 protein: ASSSGSREGEEQY
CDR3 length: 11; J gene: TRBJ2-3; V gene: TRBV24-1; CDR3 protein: ATSQIVTDTQY
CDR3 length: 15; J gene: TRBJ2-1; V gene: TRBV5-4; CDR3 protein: ASSPDSGLATNNEQF
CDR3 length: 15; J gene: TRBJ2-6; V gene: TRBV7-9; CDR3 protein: ASSSTGLDSGANVLT
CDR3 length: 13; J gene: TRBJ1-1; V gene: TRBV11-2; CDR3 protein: ASSSTGTPNTEAF
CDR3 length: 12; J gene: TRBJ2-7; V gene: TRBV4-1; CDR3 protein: ASSQDDGTYEQY